This T cell receptor beta chain came from a study of cytomegalovirus exposure and HLA in healthy donors. The PCR had 60 Vbeta and 13 Jbeta primers. The table came from immunoSEQ multiplex PCR; TCRdb's copy has only in-frame clones and leaves some out. The sample includes some 190,000 clones, about 77% of them seen just once. Whole-study findings and limits: In a later analysis, HLA-C alleles had the fewest associated TCRs, DRB1 alleles the most. HLA restriction was apparent for most CMV-associated TCR beta chains in a later analysis. Roughly uniform depth of sequencing across donors was assumed in presence/absence analyses. Per a later analysis, fewer than 20,000 TCR beta sequences showed association with HLA alleles at 0.05 false discovery rate.

The V and J ends lost 6 bases and 6 bases, in that order; junction bases with no gene match: 6. This CDR3 has 14 amino acids. The germline CDR1 and CDR2 sequences are MNHEY and SVGAGI. For this clone: What it binds is unknown.

The chain combines TRBV6-5 with TRBJ2-7, with TRBD2 identical over 12 bases. The sample taken for sequencing was PBMCs. This receptor was obtained from a female donor in good health and CMV-seronegative. CDR3 coding DNA: TGTGCCAGCAGCCGACTAGCGGGAGAGGGCGAGCAGTACTTC. It codes for CASSRLAGEGEQYF.